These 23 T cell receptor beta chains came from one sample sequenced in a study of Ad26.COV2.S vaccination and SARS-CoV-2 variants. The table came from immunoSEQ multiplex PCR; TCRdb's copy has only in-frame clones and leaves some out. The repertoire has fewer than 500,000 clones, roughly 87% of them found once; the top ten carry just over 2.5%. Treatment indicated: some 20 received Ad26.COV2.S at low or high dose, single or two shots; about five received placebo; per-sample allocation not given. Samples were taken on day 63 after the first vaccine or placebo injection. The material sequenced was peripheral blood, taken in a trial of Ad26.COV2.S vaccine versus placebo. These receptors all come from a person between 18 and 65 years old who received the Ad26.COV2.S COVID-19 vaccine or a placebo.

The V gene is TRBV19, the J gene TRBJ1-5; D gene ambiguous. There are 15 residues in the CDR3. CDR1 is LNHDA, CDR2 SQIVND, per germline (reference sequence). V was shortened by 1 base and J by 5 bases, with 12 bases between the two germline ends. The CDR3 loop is CASSIAPRIDQPQHF. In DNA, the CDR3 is TGTGCCAGTAGTATAGCCCCTCGGATTGATCAGCCCCAGCATTTT.

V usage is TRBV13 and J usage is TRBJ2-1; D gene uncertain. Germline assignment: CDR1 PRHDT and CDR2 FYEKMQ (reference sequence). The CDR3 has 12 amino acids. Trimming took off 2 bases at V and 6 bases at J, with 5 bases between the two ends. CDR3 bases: TGTGCCAGCAGCTTAAACGGCAATGAGCAGTTCTTC. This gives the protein CASSLNGNEQFF.

In DNA, the CDR3 is TGTGCCAGCAGTCCCCAGGAGGGGAAGGGTGGCTATGGCTACACCTTC. Its protein is CASSPQEGKGGYGYTF. The chain uses TRBV25-1 and TRBJ1-2; possibly TRBD1 for D (5 bases). Per germline, CDR1 MGHDK and CDR2 SYGVNS. CDR3 size: 16 residues. V gave up 5 bases and J gave up 4 bases, with 20 bases separating them.

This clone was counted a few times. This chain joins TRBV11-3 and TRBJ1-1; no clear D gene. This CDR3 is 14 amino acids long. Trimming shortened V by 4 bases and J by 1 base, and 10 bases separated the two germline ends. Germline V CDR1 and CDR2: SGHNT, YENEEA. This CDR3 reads CASSYSGQNTEAFF. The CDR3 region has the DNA TGTGCCAGCAGCTACTCCGGCCAGAACACTGAAGCTTTCTTT.

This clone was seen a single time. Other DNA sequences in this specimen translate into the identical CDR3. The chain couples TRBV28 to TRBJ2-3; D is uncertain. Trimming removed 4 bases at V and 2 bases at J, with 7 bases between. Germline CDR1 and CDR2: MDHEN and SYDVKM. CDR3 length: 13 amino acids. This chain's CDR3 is CASSSPSTDTQYF. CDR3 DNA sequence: TGTGCCAGCAGTTCCCCCTCCACAGATACGCAGTATTTT. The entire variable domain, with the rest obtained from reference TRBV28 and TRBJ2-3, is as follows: DVKVTQSSRYLVKRTGEKVFLECVQDMDHENMFWYRQDPGLGLRLIYFSYDVKMKEKGDIPEGYSVSREKKERFSLILESASTNQTSMYLCASSSPSTDTQYFGPGTRLTVL.

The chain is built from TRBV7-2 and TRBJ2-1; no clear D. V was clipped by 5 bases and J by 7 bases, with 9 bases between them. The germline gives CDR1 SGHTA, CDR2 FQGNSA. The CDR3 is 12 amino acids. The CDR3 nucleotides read TGTGCCAGCAGCCGGCCACCTAATGAGCAGTTCTTC. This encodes CASSRPPNEQFF.

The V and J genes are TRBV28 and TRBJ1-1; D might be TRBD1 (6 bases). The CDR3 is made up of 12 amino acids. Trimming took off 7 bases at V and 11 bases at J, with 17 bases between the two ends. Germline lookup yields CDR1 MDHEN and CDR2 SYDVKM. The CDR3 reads CASMVRGGDAFF. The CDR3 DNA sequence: TGTGCCAGCATGGTTAGGGGGGGGGACGCTTTCTTT. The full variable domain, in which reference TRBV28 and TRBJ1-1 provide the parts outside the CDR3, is DVKVTQSSRYLVKRTGEKVFLECVQDMDHENMFWYRQDPGLGLRLIYFSYDVKMKEKGDIPEGYSVSREKKERFSLILESASTNQTSMYLCASMVRGGDAFFGQGTRLTVV.

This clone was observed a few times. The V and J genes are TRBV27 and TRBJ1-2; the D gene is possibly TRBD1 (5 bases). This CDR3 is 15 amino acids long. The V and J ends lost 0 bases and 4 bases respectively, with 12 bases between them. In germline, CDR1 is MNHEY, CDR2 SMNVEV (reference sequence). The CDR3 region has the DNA TGTGCCAGCAGTTTATCGTTTCAGGGAGCCTATGGCTACACCTTC. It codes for CASSLSFQGAYGYTF.

For the CDR3, the DNA is TGTGCCAGCAGCTTAGGTAAAGGTGCAGATACGCAGTATTTT. This encodes CASSLGKGADTQYF. The V and J genes are TRBV7-3 and TRBJ2-3, with D unresolved. The CDR3 runs 14 residues. The germline CDR1 and CDR2 sequences are SGHTA and FQGTGA. V was cut by 2 bases and J by 4 bases, with 10 bases left in between. The variable domain in full, completed from reference TRBV7-3 and TRBJ2-3, reads GAGVSQTPSNKVTEKGKYVELRCDPISGHTALYWYRQSLGQGPEFLIYFQGTGAADDSGLPNDRFFAVRPEGSVSTLKIQRTERGDSAVYLCASSLGKGADTQYFGPGTRLTVL.

Here the CDR3 DNA reads TGCAGCGTACGAACAGGGGTCCACTCTGGGGCCAACGTCCTGACTTTC. Its protein is CSVRTGVHSGANVLTF. The chain joins TRBV29-1 to TRBJ2-6; 7 nucleotides line up with TRBD1. The CDR3 consists of 16 residues. The V segment lost 6 bases and the J segment 0 bases; nucleotides outside the gene matches: 8. Looked up from germline, CDR1 is SQVTM and CDR2 is ANQGSEA.

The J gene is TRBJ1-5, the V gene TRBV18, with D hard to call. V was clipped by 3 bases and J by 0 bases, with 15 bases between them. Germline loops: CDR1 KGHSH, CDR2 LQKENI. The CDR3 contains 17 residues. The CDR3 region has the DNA TGTGCCAGCTCACCCGGAGGGAAAATCGTTAGCAATCAGCCCCAGCATTTT. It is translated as CASSPGGKIVSNQPQHF. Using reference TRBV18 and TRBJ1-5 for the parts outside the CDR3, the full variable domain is NAGVMQNPRHLVRRRGQEARLRCSPMKGHSHVYWYRQLPEEGLKFMVYLQKENIIDESGMPKERFSAEFPKEGPSILRIQQVVRGDSAAYFCASSPGGKIVSNQPQHFGDGTRLSIL.

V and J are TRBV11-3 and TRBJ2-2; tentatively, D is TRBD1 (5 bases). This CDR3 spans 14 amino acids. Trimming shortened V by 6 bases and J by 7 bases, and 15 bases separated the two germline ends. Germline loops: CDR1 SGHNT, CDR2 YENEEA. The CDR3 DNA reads TGTGCCAGCAGGCCGAAGCAGGGTAGCGGGGAGCTGTTTTTT. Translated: CASRPKQGSGELFF.

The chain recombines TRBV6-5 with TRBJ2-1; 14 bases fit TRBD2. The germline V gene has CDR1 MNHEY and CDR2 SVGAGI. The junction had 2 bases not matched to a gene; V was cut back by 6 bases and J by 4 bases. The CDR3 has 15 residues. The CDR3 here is CASSGTSGSYNEQFF. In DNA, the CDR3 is TGTGCCAGCAGCGGGACTAGCGGGAGTTACAATGAGCAGTTCTTC.

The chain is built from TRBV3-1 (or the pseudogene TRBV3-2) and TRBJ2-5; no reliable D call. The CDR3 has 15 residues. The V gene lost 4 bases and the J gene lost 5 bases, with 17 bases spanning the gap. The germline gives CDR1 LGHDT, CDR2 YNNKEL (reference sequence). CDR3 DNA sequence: TGTGCCAGCAGCCTCGTCGGCCACAGTGTGGAGACCCAGTACTTC. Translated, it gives CASSLVGHSVETQYF.

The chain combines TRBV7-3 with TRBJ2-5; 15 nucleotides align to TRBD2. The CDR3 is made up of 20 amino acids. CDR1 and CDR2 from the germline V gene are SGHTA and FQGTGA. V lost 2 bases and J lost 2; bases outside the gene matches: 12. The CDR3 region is CASSLRTGTSGGRDQETQYF. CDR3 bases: TGTGCCAGCAGCTTACGGACCGGGACTAGCGGGGGGAGGGATCAAGAGACCCAGTACTTC.

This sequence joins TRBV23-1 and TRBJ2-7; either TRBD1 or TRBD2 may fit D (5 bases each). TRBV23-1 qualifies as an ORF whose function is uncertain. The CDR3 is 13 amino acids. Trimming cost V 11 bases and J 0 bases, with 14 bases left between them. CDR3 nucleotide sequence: TGCGCCCGCTCGGGGACCATCTCCTACGAGCAGTACTTC. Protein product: CARSGTISYEQYF.

CDR3 in DNA: TGTGCCAGCAGTGGGGGACAGGCCAACAATCAGCCCCAGCATTTT. Translated, it gives CASSGGQANNQPQHF. The V and J genes are TRBV2 and TRBJ1-5, with TRBD1 matching over 8 bases. The CDR3 has 15 residues. Trimming removed 4 bases from V and 3 bases from J; junction bases left unmatched: 5. In germline, CDR1 is SNHLY, CDR2 FYNNEI.

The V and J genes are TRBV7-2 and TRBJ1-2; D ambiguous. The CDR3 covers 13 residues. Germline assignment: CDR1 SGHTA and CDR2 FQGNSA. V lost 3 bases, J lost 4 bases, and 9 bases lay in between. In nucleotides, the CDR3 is TGTGCCAGCAGCTTTTCTACAGCCTATGGCTACACCTTC. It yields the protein CASSFSTAYGYTF.

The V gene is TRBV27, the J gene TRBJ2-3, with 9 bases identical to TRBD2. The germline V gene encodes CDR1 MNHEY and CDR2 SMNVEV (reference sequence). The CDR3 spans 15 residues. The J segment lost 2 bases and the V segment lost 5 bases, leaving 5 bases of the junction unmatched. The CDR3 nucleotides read TGTGCCAGCAGTATTCTAGCGGGGCCCACAGATACGCAGTATTTT. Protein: CASSILAGPTDTQYF.

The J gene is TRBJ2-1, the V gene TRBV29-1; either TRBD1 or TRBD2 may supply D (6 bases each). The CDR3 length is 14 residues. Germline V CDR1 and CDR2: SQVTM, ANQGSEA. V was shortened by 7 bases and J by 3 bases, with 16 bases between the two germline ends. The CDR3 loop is CSAWEQGGYNEQFF. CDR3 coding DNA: TGCAGCGCGTGGGAACAGGGAGGCTACAATGAGCAGTTCTTC.

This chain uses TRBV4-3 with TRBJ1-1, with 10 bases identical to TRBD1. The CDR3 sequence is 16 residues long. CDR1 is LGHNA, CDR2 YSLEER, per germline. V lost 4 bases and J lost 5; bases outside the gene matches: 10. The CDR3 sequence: CASSRAPGQGRTEAFF. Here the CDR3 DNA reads TGCGCCAGCAGCCGAGCCCCGGGACAGGGGAGGACTGAAGCTTTCTTT.

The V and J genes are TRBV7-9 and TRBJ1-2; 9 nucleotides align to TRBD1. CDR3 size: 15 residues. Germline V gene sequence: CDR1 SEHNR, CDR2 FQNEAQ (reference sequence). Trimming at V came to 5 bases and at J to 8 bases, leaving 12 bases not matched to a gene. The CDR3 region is CASSTWGGQGEGYTF. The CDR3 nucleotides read TGTGCCAGCAGCACCTGGGGGGGACAGGGTGAAGGCTACACCTTC.

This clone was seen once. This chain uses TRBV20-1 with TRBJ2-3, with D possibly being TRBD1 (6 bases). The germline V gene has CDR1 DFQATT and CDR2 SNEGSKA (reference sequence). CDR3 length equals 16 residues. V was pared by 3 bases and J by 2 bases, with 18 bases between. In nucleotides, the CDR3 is TGCAGTGCTAGTTGGCCCGGGCAGGGGATCACAGATACGCAGTATTTT. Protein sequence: CSASWPGQGITDTQYF.